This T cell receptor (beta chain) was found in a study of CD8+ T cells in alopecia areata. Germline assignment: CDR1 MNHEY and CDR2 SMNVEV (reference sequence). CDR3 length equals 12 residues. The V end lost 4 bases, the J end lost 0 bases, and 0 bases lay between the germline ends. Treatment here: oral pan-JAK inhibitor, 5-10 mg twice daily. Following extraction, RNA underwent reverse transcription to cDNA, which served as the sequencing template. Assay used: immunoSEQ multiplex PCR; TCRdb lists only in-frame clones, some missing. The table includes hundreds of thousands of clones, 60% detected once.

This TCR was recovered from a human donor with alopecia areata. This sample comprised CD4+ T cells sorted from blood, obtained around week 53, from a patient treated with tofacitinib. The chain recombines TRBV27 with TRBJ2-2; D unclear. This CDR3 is CASSSNTGELFF. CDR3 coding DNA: TGTGCCAGCAGTTCGAACACCGGGGAGCTGTTTTTT.